This entry is about one T cell receptor (beta chain). The antigen is undetermined. This sample is drawn from a study of cytomegalovirus exposure and HLA in healthy donors. In the study overall: A prior analysis found roughly 110 million unique TCR beta sequences from 150 million to 200 million T cells.

Germline lookup yields CDR1 LNHDA and CDR2 SQIVND (reference sequence). V lost 1 base and J lost 4, with 10 bases in between. CDR3 length equals 14 residues. It was with 60 Vbeta and 13 Jbeta primers that the PCR ran. Profiling relied on immunoSEQ multiplex PCR, and the TCRdb table lists in-frame clones only, not all of them. The ten top clones account for less than 0.85%, within a sample of 190,000 or so clones. Study-level results: Presence/absence analyses supposed approximately even sequencing depth among donors.

This sequence joins TRBV19 and TRBJ1-1, with D perhaps matching TRBD1 (5 bases). The origin of this receptor is a boy aged 5 to 17 in good health and CMV-seronegative. The sequenced sample consisted of PBMCs. The CDR3 DNA is TGTGCCAGTAGTATAGCTTGGAGGGGCACTGAAGCTTTCTTT. This encodes CASSIAWRGTEAFF. Filled out from reference TRBV19 and TRBJ1-1, the complete variable domain reads DGGITQSPKYLFRKEGQNVTLSCEQNLNHDAMYWYRQDPGQGLRLIYYSQIVNDFQKGDIAEGYSVSREKKESFPLTVTSAQKNPTAFYLCASSIAWRGTEAFFGQGTRLTVV.